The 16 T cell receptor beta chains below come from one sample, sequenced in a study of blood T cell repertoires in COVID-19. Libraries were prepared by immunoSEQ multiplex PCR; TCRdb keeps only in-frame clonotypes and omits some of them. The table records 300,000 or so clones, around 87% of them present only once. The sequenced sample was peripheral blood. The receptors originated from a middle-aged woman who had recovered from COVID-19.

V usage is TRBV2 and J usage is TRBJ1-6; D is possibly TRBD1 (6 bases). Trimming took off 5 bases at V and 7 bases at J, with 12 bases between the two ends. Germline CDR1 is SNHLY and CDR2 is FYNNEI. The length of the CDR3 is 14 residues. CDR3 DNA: TGTGCCAGCAGTCCGAGGGGGGGAAATTCACCCCTCCACTTT. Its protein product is CASSPRGGNSPLHF.

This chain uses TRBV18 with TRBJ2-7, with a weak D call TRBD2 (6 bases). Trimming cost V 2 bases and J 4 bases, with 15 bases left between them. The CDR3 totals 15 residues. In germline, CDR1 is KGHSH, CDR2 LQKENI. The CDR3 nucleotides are TGTGCCAGCTCACCAGATCTAGCCCGGGGGTACGAGCAGTACTTC. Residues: CASSPDLARGYEQYF.

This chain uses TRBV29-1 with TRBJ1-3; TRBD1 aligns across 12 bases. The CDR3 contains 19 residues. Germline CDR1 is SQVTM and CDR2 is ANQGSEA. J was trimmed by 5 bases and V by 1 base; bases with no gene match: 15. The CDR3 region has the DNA TGCAGCGTTGAAGGGCGGGACAGGGGGCGCTTGGTGCTGCGAAACACCATATATTTT. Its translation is CSVEGRDRGRLVLRNTIYF. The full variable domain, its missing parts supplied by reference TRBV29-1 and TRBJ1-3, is SAVISQKPSRDICQRGTSLTIQCQVDSQVTMMFWYRQQPGQSLTLIATANQGSEATYESGFVIDKFPISRPNLTFSTLTVSNMSPEDSSIYLCSVEGRDRGRLVLRNTIYFGEGSWLTVV.

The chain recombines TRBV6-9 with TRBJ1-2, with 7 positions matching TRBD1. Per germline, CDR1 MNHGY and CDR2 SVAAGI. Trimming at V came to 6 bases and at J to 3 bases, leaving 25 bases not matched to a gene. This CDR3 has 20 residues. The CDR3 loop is CASSQPASPLPGTADYGYTF. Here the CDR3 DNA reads TGTGCCAGCAGCCAGCCAGCCAGCCCCCTCCCAGGGACAGCAGACTATGGCTACACCTTC.

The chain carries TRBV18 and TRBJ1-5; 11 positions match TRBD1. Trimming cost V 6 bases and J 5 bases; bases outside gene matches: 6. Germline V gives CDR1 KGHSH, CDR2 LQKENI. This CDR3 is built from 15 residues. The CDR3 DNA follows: TGTGCCAGCTCGCTAGGGACAGGGGGGGATCAGCCCCAGCATTTT. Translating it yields CASSLGTGGDQPQHF.

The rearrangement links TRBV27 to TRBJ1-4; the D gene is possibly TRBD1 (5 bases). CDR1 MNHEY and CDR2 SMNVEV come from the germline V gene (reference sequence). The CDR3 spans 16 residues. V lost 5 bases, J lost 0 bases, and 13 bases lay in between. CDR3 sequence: CASSNGQGATNEKLFF. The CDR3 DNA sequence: TGTGCCAGCAGTAATGGGCAGGGCGCAACTAATGAAAAACTGTTTTTT.

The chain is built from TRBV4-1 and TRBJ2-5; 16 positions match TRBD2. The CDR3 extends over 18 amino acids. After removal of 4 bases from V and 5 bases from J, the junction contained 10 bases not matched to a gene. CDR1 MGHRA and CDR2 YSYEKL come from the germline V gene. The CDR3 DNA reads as TGCGCCAGCAGCCTGGGGACTAGCGGGGGGGCTTGGTGGGAGACCCAGTACTTC. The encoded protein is CASSLGTSGGAWWETQYF.

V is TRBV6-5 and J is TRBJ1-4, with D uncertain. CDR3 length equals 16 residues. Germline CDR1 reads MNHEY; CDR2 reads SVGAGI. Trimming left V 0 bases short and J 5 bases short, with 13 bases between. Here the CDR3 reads CASSYSIPGWNEKLFF. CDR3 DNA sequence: TGTGCCAGCAGTTACTCGATCCCGGGGTGGAATGAAAAACTGTTTTTT.

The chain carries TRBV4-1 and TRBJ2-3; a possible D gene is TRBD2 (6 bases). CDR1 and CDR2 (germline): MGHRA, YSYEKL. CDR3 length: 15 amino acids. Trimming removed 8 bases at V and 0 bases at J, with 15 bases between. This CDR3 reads CASGRTGESTDTQYF. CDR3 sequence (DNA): TGCGCCAGCGGTCGAACGGGGGAAAGCACAGATACGCAGTATTTT.

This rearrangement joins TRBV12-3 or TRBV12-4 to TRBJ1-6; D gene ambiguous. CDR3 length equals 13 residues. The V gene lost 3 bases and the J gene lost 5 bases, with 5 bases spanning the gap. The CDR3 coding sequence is TGTGCCAGCAGTTTGGAGGATAATTCACCCCTCCACTTT. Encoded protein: CASSLEDNSPLHF.

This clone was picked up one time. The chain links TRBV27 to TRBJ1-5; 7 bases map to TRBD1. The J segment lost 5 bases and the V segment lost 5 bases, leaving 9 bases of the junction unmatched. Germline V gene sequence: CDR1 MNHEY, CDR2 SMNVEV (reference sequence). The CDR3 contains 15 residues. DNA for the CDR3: TGTGCCAGCAGTCTCAACAGGGGAGCGGATCAGCCCCAGCATTTT. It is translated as CASSLNRGADQPQHF.

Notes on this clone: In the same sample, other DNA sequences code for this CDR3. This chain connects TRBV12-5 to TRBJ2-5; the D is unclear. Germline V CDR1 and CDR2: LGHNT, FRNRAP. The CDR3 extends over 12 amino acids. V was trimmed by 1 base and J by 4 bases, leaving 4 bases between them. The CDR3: CASGLGAETQYF. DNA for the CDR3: TGTGCTAGTGGTTTGGGAGCAGAGACCCAGTACTTC.

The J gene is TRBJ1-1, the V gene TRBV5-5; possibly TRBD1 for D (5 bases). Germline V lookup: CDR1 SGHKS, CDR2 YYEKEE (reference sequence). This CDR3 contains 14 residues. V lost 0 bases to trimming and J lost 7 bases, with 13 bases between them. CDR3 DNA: TGTGCCAGCAGCTTGGCCCCGACAGCCCTTGAAGCTTTCTTT. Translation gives CASSLAPTALEAFF.

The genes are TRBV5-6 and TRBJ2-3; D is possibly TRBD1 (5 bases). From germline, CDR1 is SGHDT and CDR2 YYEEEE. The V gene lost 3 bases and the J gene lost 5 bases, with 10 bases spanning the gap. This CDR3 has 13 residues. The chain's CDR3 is CASSSLQGDTQYF. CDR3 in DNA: TGTGCCAGCAGCTCTCTCCAGGGAGATACGCAGTATTTT.

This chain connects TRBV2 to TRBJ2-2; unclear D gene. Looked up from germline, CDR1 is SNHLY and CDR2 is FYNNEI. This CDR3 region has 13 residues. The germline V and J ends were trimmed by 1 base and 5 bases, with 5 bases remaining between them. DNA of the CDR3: TGTGCCAGCAGTGAAGAGAGGACCGGGGAGCTGTTTTTT. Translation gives CASSEERTGELFF.

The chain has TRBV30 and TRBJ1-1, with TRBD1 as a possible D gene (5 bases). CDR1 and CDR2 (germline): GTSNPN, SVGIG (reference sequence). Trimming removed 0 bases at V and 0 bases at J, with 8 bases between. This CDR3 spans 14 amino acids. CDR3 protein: CAWSVGLLNTEAFF. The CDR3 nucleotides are TGTGCCTGGAGTGTGGGACTCCTGAACACTGAAGCTTTCTTT.